This T cell receptor (beta chain) was observed in a study of identical twins. Study-level findings and limits: These conclusions were based on statistical analysis (cross-sectional, not following the same donors).

TCRdb re-derived calls from the 5' RACE reads in MiXCR, one entry per CDR3 protein. This table holds some 330,000 distinct CDR3 sequences, approximately 8.8% found once. For this clonotype: What it binds is unknown.

The CDR3 is made up of 15 amino acids. In germline, CDR1 is SGHRS, CDR2 YFSETQ. V was cut by 1 base and J by 5 bases, with 13 bases left in between. The sequencing sample was made of naive T cells sorted from blood. The TCR comes from a woman aged 45-65 years in good health. The gene calls are TRBV5-1 and TRBJ2-1; TRBD2 is a possible D gene (6 bases). The CDR3 is CASSLSAGLDNEQFF. The CDR3 region has the DNA TGCGCCAGCAGCTTGTCAGCGGGCCTGGACAATGAGCAGTTCTTC.